The 23 T cell receptor beta chains in this list originate from one sample, sequenced in a study of regulatory T cells in long-lasting Graves disease. Time point noted: persistent/refractory GD, antithyroid drugs over 5 years with positive TRAb. Extracted PBMC RNA gave rise to the TCR library. Building the TCR beta libraries relied on iRepertoire HTBI primers, and CDR3 regions underwent Arm-PCR. TCRdb re-called the multiplex PCR reads through MiXCR, storing one row per CDR3 protein. The sample has under 500,000 distinct CDR3 sequences; less than 25% are singletons. The sequencing used peripheral blood mononuclear cells (PBMCs), collected when the disease was refractory, from a patient treated with antithyroid drugs. Receptors were obtained from a female donor with Graves disease.

This clonotype occurred many times. The chain carries TRBV3-1 and TRBJ2-7, with 12 bases that match TRBD1. This CDR3 is built from 15 residues. V shed 6 bases, J shed 3 bases, and the junction held 6 bases outside the gene matches. Per the germline V gene, CDR1 is LGHDT and CDR2 is YNNKEL (reference sequence). CDR3 amino acids: CASSRGTGGFYEQYF. As DNA, the CDR3 is TGTGCCAGCAGTCGTGGGACAGGGGGCTTCTACGAGCAGTACTTC.

The V and J genes are TRBV15 and TRBJ1-2; no clear D gene. Per the germline V gene, CDR1 is LNHNV and CDR2 is YYDKDF (reference sequence). V was pared by 1 base and J by 0 bases, with 6 bases between. The CDR3 spans 14 residues. The CDR3 loop reads CATSRGDANYGYTF. CDR3 coding DNA: TGTGCCACCAGCAGAGGGGATGCTAACTATGGCTACACCTTC.

This clonotype was seen many times. The V and J genes are TRBV12-3 or TRBV12-4 and TRBJ2-7; 7 bases fit TRBD1. Trimming cost V 2 bases and J 5 bases; bases outside gene matches: 12. The CDR3 spans 16 residues. The CDR3 DNA follows: TGTGCCAGCAGTTTATCGACGGACAGGTGGGGCGACGAGCAGTACTTC. As protein: CASSLSTDRWGDEQYF.

This clonotype showed up many times. The V and J genes are TRBV28 and TRBJ2-7, with 11 bases fitting TRBD2. The ends lost 4 bases at V and 6 bases at J; junction bases unmatched: 2. The germline V gene encodes CDR1 MDHEN and CDR2 SYDVKM. This CDR3 spans 13 amino acids. In DNA form, the CDR3 reads TGTGCCAGCAGTTCCGGGACTAGCGGCGAGCAGTACTTC. It is translated as CASSSGTSGEQYF.

The rearrangement joins TRBV19 to TRBJ1-1; a weak D match, TRBD1 (5 bases). Trimming pared 3 bases from V and 0 bases from J, leaving 8 bases between. The germline gives CDR1 LNHDA, CDR2 SQIVND (reference sequence). This CDR3 is 14 amino acids long. CDR3 DNA: TGTGCCAGTAGTATTCAGGGCATGAACACTGAAGCTTTCTTT. As protein: CASSIQGMNTEAFF. Full variable domain (rest looked up from reference TRBV19 and TRBJ1-1): DGGITQSPKYLFRKEGQNVTLSCEQNLNHDAMYWYRQDPGQGLRLIYYSQIVNDFQKGDIAEGYSVSREKKESFPLTVTSAQKNPTAFYLCASSIQGMNTEAFFGQGTRLTVV.

This clonotype has at least ten counts. The V and J genes are TRBV20-1 and TRBJ2-7, with TRBD1 matching 9 bases. From germline, CDR1 is DFQATT and CDR2 SNEGSKA (reference sequence). The V gene end was trimmed by 5 bases and the J gene end by 2 bases; junction bases not matched to a gene: 4. This CDR3 has 13 amino acids. The CDR3 DNA follows: TGCAGTGCTTTTGGACAGGGGACCTACGAGCAGTACTTC. Translated, it gives CSAFGQGTYEQYF.

The chain joins TRBV18 to TRBJ1-2; 8 positions agree with TRBD1. The CDR3 is 16 amino acids. Germline lookup yields CDR1 KGHSH and CDR2 LQKENI. The junction had 9 bases not matched to a gene; V was cut back by 0 bases and J by 6 bases. This chain's CDR3 is CASSPPLRTGSDGYTF. The DNA for the CDR3 is TGTGCCAGCTCACCACCACTCCGGACAGGGAGTGATGGCTACACCTTC.

The chain recombines TRBV10-3 with TRBJ2-5; perhaps TRBD1 as D (6 bases). Germline CDR1 and CDR2: ENHRY and SYGVKD. V was clipped by 10 bases and J by 4 bases, with 16 bases between them. This CDR3 has 13 residues. The CDR3 DNA sequence: TGTGCCACAAAGGACAGCAATGGAGAGACCCAGTACTTC. As protein: CATKDSNGETQYF.

This clonotype was counted at least ten times. The gene calls are TRBV29-1 and TRBJ1-4; D is possibly TRBD1 (6 bases). V was cut by 5 bases and J by 1 base, with 8 bases left in between. The CDR3 sequence is 13 residues long. Germline CDR1 SQVTM, CDR2 ANQGSEA. Written as DNA, the CDR3 is TGCAGCGTTAAGGACAGAACTAATGAAAAACTGTTTTTT. This encodes CSVKDRTNEKLFF.

This clonotype was recorded many times. The V call is TRBV5-1, the J call TRBJ1-2, with D possibly being TRBD1 (5 bases). This CDR3 is 13 amino acids long. V lost 0 bases to trimming and J lost 7 bases, with 10 bases between them. Germline V gives CDR1 SGHRS, CDR2 YFSETQ. CDR3 DNA: TGCGCCAGCAGCTTGGAGGAGGGGAGTGGCTACACCTTC. Amino acids: CASSLEEGSGYTF.

The chain couples TRBV29-1 to TRBJ2-7; the D is unclear. CDR1 is SQVTM and CDR2 is ANQGSEA in the germline V gene. CDR3 length: 14 amino acids. The V end lost 0 bases, the J end lost 5 bases, and 14 bases lay between the germline ends. This CDR3 is CSVEDVGRGNEQYF. The CDR3 DNA sequence: TGCAGCGTTGAAGACGTCGGTCGAGGAAACGAGCAGTACTTC.

Ten or more counts support this clonotype. The V call is TRBV12-3 or TRBV12-4, the J call TRBJ1-2, with 8 bases fitting TRBD1. The CDR3 runs to 14 residues. Losses at the gene ends were 6 bases for V and 3 bases for J; bases not matched to a gene: 6. The CDR3 nucleotides read TGTGCCAGCAGCCTGGGGACAGGCCACTATGGCTACACCTTC. Protein: CASSLGTGHYGYTF.

This clonotype has a handful of counts. The gene calls are TRBV20-1 and TRBJ1-6, with D unresolved. This CDR3 is built from 15 residues. V dropped 0 bases and J dropped 4 bases, with 10 bases sitting between them. Germline lookup yields CDR1 DFQATT and CDR2 SNEGSKA (reference sequence). The CDR3 spells CSARDPGRYNSPLHF. As DNA, the CDR3 is TGCAGTGCTAGAGATCCAGGACGGTATAATTCACCCCTCCACTTT.

This clonotype was seen many times. This chain links TRBV11-2 with TRBJ2-7; 12 nucleotides agree with TRBD1. Germline-derived CDR1 and CDR2 are SGHAT and FQNNGV. The CDR3 has 19 amino acids. V was pared by 2 bases and J by 2 bases, with 13 bases of the junction left unmatched. CDR3 in DNA: TGTGCCAGCAGCTTACCGGGACAGGGGGCCACCCTACCTACCTACGAGCAGTACTTC. It specifies CASSLPGQGATLPTYEQYF.

The chain couples TRBV10-1 to TRBJ2-1; 10 bases are shared with TRBD2. CDR1 and CDR2 from the germline V gene are WNHNN and SYGVQD (reference sequence). The CDR3 is made up of 15 amino acids. Germline trimming cut 4 bases from V and 5 bases from J; bases unmatched to any gene: 5. CDR3 loop: CASSAGLADNNEQFF. In DNA, the CDR3 is TGCGCCAGCAGTGCCGGACTAGCGGACAACAATGAGCAGTTCTTC.

The chain employs TRBV9 and TRBJ2-2; 8 nucleotides align to TRBD2. The germline gives CDR1 SGDLS, CDR2 YYNGEE. The CDR3 has 15 amino acids. J was trimmed by 4 bases and V by 3 bases; bases with no gene match: 5. In nucleotides, the CDR3 is TGTGCCAGCAGCGGACTAGCGACGAGCACCGGGGAGCTGTTTTTT. Translation: CASSGLATSTGELFF. Based on the CDR3 plus reference TRBV9 and TRBJ2-2, the full variable domain is DSGVTQTPKHLITATGQRVTLRCSPRSGDLSVYWYQQSLDQGLQFLIQYYNGEERAKGNILERFSAQQFPDLHSELNLSSLELGDSALYFCASSGLATSTGELFFGEGSRLTVL.

This clonotype has a count of ten or more. The J gene is TRBJ2-7, the V gene TRBV5-1; TRBD2 matches at 8 bases. The CDR3 is 18 residues long. The V and J ends lost 2 bases and 5 bases, in that order; junction bases with no gene match: 18. The germline V gene has CDR1 SGHRS and CDR2 YFSETQ. CDR3 protein: CASSLSWTAAGVGHEQYF. The CDR3 nucleotides are TGCGCCAGCAGCTTATCATGGACAGCAGCGGGAGTAGGCCACGAGCAGTACTTC.

With regard to this clonotype: This could be a read error, since a much larger clone is one nucleotide away. CDR3: CDSSDATGARPYEQYF. The DNA of the CDR3 is TGTGACAGCAGTGACGCTACGGGGGCACGACCCTACGAGCAGTACTTC. This chain uses TRBV2 with TRBJ2-7, with D possibly being TRBD1 or TRBD2 (6 bases each). The germline V gene has CDR1 SNHLY and CDR2 FYNNEI. The length of the CDR3 is 16 residues.

With regard to this clonotype: Mismatch with germline at one junction end may stem from a read error. The chain is built from TRBV20-1 and TRBJ2-5; D might be TRBD2 (7 bases). Germline CDR1 and CDR2: DFQATT and SNEGSKA (reference sequence). This CDR3 comprises 17 residues. The CDR3 nucleotides read TGCAGTACTAGATCACCCTGGGGGGCGGGAGTCAGGGAGACCCAGTACTTC. Translating gives CSTRSPWGAGVRETQYF.

This sequence joins TRBV9 and TRBJ2-7; either TRBD1 or TRBD2 may fit D (6 bases each). V lost 1 base to trimming and J lost 0 bases, with 17 bases between them. This CDR3 contains 17 residues. CDR1 is SGDLS, CDR2 YYNGEE, per germline. The CDR3 DNA is TGTGCCAGCAGCGTAAGGGGGAGGCGGGACGCCTCCTACGAGCAGTACTTC. Encoded protein: CASSVRGRRDASYEQYF.

A few counts support this clonotype. The V gene is TRBV20-1, the J gene TRBJ2-5, with D perhaps matching TRBD1 (6 bases). The CDR3 is made up of 13 amino acids. Germline CDR1 DFQATT, CDR2 SNEGSKA (reference sequence). Between the trimmed V and J ends, which lost 4 bases and 5 bases, there was a span of 14 bases. CDR3 loop: CSAIGQWRETQYF. DNA for the CDR3: TGCAGTGCTATAGGACAGTGGAGGGAGACCCAGTACTTC.

This clonotype was seen at least ten times. CDR3 in amino acids: CSARDRGYSNQPQHF. CDR3 coding DNA: TGCAGTGCTAGAGACAGGGGTTATAGCAATCAGCCCCAGCATTTT. The V call is TRBV20-1, the J call TRBJ1-5; D perhaps matches TRBD1 (6 bases). This CDR3 has 15 residues. Trimming removed 0 bases from V and 0 bases from J, with 9 bases in between. Germline CDR1 is DFQATT and CDR2 is SNEGSKA (reference sequence).

This clonotype turned up a few times. The chain uses TRBV12-3 or TRBV12-4 and TRBJ1-2, with D possibly being TRBD1 (6 bases). The V and J ends lost 6 bases and 4 bases respectively, with 12 bases between them. There are 13 residues in the CDR3. This CDR3 reads CASSPKGGYGYTF. The CDR3 coding sequence is TGTGCCAGCAGCCCGAAAGGGGGCTATGGCTACACCTTC.